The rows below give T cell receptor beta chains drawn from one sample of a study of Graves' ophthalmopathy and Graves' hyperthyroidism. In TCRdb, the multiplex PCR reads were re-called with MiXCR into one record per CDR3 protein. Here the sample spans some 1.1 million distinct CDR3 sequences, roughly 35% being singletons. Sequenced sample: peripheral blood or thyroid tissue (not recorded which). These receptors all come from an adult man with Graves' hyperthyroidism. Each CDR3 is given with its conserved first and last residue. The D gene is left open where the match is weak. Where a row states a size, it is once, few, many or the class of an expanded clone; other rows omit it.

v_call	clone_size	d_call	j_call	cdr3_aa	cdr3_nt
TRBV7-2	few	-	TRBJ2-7	CASSQDQTYEQYF	TGCGCCAGCAGCCAAGATCAGACCTACGAGCAGTACTTC
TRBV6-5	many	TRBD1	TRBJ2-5	CASSPRTGRETQYF	TGTGCCAGCAGTCCCCGGACAGGGCGGGAGACCCAGTACTTC
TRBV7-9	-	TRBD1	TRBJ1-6	CASGSARGVAGYNSPLHF	TGTGCCAGCGGATCCGCCAGGGGGGTGGCCGGCTATAATTCACCCCTCCACTTT
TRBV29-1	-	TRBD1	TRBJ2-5	CSVTGTGREETQYF	TGCAGCGTTACAGGGACAGGGCGGGAAGAGACCCAGTACTTC
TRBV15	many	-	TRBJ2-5	CATRARSGLREETQYF	TGTGCCACCAGGGCGCGGTCCGGTTTGAGAGAAGAGACCCAGTACTTC
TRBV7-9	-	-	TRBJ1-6	CASSLGGVTDNSPLHF	TGTGCCAGCAGCTTAGGCGGAGTCACAGATAATTCACCCCTCCACTTT
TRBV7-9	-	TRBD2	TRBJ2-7	CATNSGRGSEQYF	TGTGCCACCAACAGCGGGAGAGGCTCCGAGCAGTACTTC
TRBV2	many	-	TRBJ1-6	CASSADNSPLHF	TGTGCCAGCAGTGCGGATAATTCACCCCTCCACTTT
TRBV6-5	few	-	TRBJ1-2	CAISQTATDLYGYTF	TGTGCCATCAGTCAGACAGCTACTGACCTATATGGCTACACCTTC
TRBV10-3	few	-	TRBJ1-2	CAISRSGTEVLGHTF	TGTGCCATCAGTAGATCAGGGACTGAAGTACTGGGCCACACCTTC